The entry below gives a single T cell receptor (beta chain) sequence along with its context. Its specificity is unknown. J gave up 6 bases and V 5 bases, and 5 bases lay outside the gene matches. Germline V gene sequence: CDR1 SGHNT, CDR2 YENEEA. This CDR3 has 15 amino acids. Produced via immunoSEQ multiplex PCR; TCRdb's table is partial and in-frame only. The sample holds some 150,000 clones, approximately 88% seen once. These data belong to a study of T cell responses to AZD1222 COVID-19 vaccine. Study conclusions and caveats: Among the donors, most were white British and more were female, and clonal diversity was possibly underestimated.

This clonotype was obtained from an adult who received the AZD1222 COVID-19 vaccine. The chain recombines TRBV11-3 with TRBJ2-2, with TRBD2 matching 11 bases. Sample: peripheral blood, taken 28 days after the second AZD1222 dose. The CDR3 protein is CASSISGGAAGELFF. CDR3 DNA: TGTGCCAGCAGCATTAGCGGGGGGGCCGCCGGGGAGCTGTTTTTT.